These T cell receptor beta chains were read from a single sample in a study of cytomegalovirus exposure and HLA in healthy donors. Using immunoSEQ multiplex PCR, the repertoire was profiled, and TCRdb retains in-frame clones only, with some absent. The sample shows over 150,000 clones, about four fifths of them seen only once. Material: PBMCs. The receptors originated from a woman in her 30s in good health and CMV-seropositive. Each CDR3 is given with its conserved first and last residue. Fields, in order: V gene, D gene, clone size, J gene, CDR3 DNA, CDR3 protein. D genes are given only for firm matches. Where a row states a size, it is once, few, many or the class of an expanded clone; other rows omit it.

v_gene: TRBV6-6; d_gene: .; abundance: .; j_gene: TRBJ2-2; CDR3nt: TGTGCCAGCAGTTACTCGATAGGGGACACCGGGGAGCTGTTTTTT; CDR3aa: CASSYSIGDTGELFF
v_gene: TRBV9; d_gene: .; abundance: once; j_gene: TRBJ1-1; CDR3nt: TGTGCCAGCAGTCAGAACAGGGTGCTGAACACTGAAGCTTTCTTT; CDR3aa: CASSQNRVLNTEAFF
v_gene: TRBV10-3; d_gene: .; abundance: .; j_gene: TRBJ2-7; CDR3nt: TGTGCCATCAGTGAGGGGCCCCGGACAGAGCAGTACTTC; CDR3aa: CAISEGPRTEQYF
v_gene: TRBV6-1; d_gene: TRBD1; abundance: .; j_gene: TRBJ2-7; CDR3nt: TGTGCCAGCAGTGGAACAGGGGCGCAACCAAAGCAGTACTTC; CDR3aa: CASSGTGAQPKQYF
v_gene: TRBV6-5; d_gene: .; abundance: .; j_gene: TRBJ2-3; CDR3nt: TGTGCCAGCACGCGGGGCGCGGGCACAGATACGCAGTATTTT; CDR3aa: CASTRGAGTDTQYF
v_gene: TRBV5-6; d_gene: TRBD2; abundance: .; j_gene: TRBJ2-5; CDR3nt: TGTGCCAGCAGCTCTGGGTCAGCGGGGGAGACCCAGTACTTC; CDR3aa: CASSSGSAGETQYF
v_gene: TRBV19; d_gene: TRBD2; abundance: once; j_gene: TRBJ2-5; CDR3nt: TGTGCCAGTAGTATTCGGGGGGGTACTCAAGAGACCCAGTACTTC; CDR3aa: CASSIRGGTQETQYF
v_gene: TRBV4-3; d_gene: TRBD2; abundance: .; j_gene: TRBJ2-2; CDR3nt: TGCGCCAGCAGCCAAGAACTAGCGGGGGGGGCTGGCACCGGGGAGCTGTTTTTT; CDR3aa: CASSQELAGGAGTGELFF
v_gene: TRBV19; d_gene: TRBD1; abundance: .; j_gene: TRBJ2-7; CDR3nt: TGTGCCAGTAGTCCAGCCGGGACAGGGGCTCACGAGCAGTACTTC; CDR3aa: CASSPAGTGAHEQYF
v_gene: TRBV7-6; d_gene: .; abundance: .; j_gene: TRBJ2-3; CDR3nt: TGTGCCAGCAGCTTCAATCACATCACAGATACGCAGTATTTT; CDR3aa: CASSFNHITDTQYF
v_gene: TRBV6-6; d_gene: .; abundance: .; j_gene: TRBJ2-3; CDR3nt: TGTGCCAGCAGTTACAGGACTATCACAGATACGCAGTATTTT; CDR3aa: CASSYRTITDTQYF
v_gene: TRBV9; d_gene: .; abundance: .; j_gene: TRBJ2-1; CDR3nt: TGTGCCAGCAGCGTAGACCTCCGGGTGGGAGGTGAGCAGTTCTTC; CDR3aa: CASSVDLRVGGEQFF
v_gene: TRBV9; d_gene: TRBD2; abundance: .; j_gene: TRBJ2-1; CDR3nt: TGTGCCAGCAGCGTAGTAGAGGGACTAGCGACCTACAATGAGCAGTTCTTC; CDR3aa: CASSVVEGLATYNEQFF
v_gene: TRBV7-7; d_gene: .; abundance: once; j_gene: TRBJ2-7; CDR3nt: TGTGCCAGCAGCTTAGAATTTCTAGGTAGCGAGCAGTACTTC; CDR3aa: CASSLEFLGSEQYF
v_gene: TRBV18; d_gene: .; abundance: .; j_gene: TRBJ2-7; CDR3nt: TGTGCCAGCTCAGTTTGGGGGCAGTCCTACGAGCAGTACTTC; CDR3aa: CASSVWGQSYEQYF
v_gene: TRBV29-1; d_gene: TRBD1; abundance: .; j_gene: TRBJ1-2; CDR3nt: TGCAGCGTCGTTGGACAGGGCTTTAACTATGGCTACACCTTC; CDR3aa: CSVVGQGFNYGYTF
v_gene: TRBV7-2; d_gene: TRBD1; abundance: .; j_gene: TRBJ1-2; CDR3nt: TGTGCCAGCAGCACAGGACAGGGAGGTTATGGCTACACCTTC; CDR3aa: CASSTGQGGYGYTF
v_gene: TRBV19; d_gene: TRBD1; abundance: once; j_gene: TRBJ1-1; CDR3nt: TGTGCCAGTAGTATCGACAGGGCCGACACTGAAGCTTTCTTT; CDR3aa: CASSIDRADTEAFF
v_gene: TRBV28; d_gene: TRBD2; abundance: .; j_gene: TRBJ2-7; CDR3nt: TGTGCCAGCAGTTTAGCGATCGGGGGGACCTACGAGCAGTACTTC; CDR3aa: CASSLAIGGTYEQYF
v_gene: TRBV5-8; d_gene: .; abundance: .; j_gene: TRBJ1-1; CDR3nt: TGTGCCAGCAGCTTGATTTGGCGGGGCATGAACACTGAAGCTTTCTTT; CDR3aa: CASSLIWRGMNTEAFF
v_gene: TRBV4-3; d_gene: TRBD2; abundance: once; j_gene: TRBJ2-2; CDR3nt: TGCGCCAGCAGCCAATTACTAGCGGGGGCCGGGGAGCTGTTTTTT; CDR3aa: CASSQLLAGAGELFF
v_gene: TRBV19; d_gene: .; abundance: .; j_gene: TRBJ2-7; CDR3nt: TGTGCCAGTAGTATAGGCAGCGACGGCTACGAGCAGTACTTC; CDR3aa: CASSIGSDGYEQYF
v_gene: TRBV27; d_gene: TRBD1; abundance: .; j_gene: TRBJ1-1; CDR3nt: TGTGCCAGCAGTTTATCACAGGGGGCATGGAACACTGAAGCTTTCTTT; CDR3aa: CASSLSQGAWNTEAFF
v_gene: TRBV25-1; d_gene: TRBD1; abundance: .; j_gene: TRBJ1-1; CDR3nt: TGTGCCAGCAGTGAGCCGAACAGGGGGAGAACTGAAGCTTTCTTT; CDR3aa: CASSEPNRGRTEAFF
v_gene: TRBV12-5; d_gene: TRBD2; abundance: .; j_gene: TRBJ2-7; CDR3nt: TGTGCTAGTGGTTTGGTACTAGTGCAGCGGGGGGGCGGGGAGCAGTACTTC; CDR3aa: CASGLVLVQRGGGEQYF
v_gene: TRBV5-4; d_gene: TRBD1; abundance: .; j_gene: TRBJ2-5; CDR3nt: TGTGCCAGCAGCTTGGGAGGGGGCGCGAAAGAGACCCAGTACTTC; CDR3aa: CASSLGGGAKETQYF
v_gene: TRBV2; d_gene: .; abundance: .; j_gene: TRBJ2-1; CDR3nt: TGTGCCAGCACCGGTTTGCAGGGTAAAAGTTACAATGAGCAGTTCTTC; CDR3aa: CASTGLQGKSYNEQFF
v_gene: TRBV2; d_gene: .; abundance: few; j_gene: TRBJ1-5; CDR3nt: TGTGCCAGCAGGAGATCCGGAAGGGCAGGGCTAAATCAGCCCCAGCATTTT; CDR3aa: CASRRSGRAGLNQPQHF
v_gene: TRBV7-8; d_gene: .; abundance: .; j_gene: TRBJ1-4; CDR3nt: TGTGCCAGCAGTACGGGGGGAGATGAAAAACTGTTTTTT; CDR3aa: CASSTGGDEKLFF
v_gene: TRBV6-6; d_gene: .; abundance: .; j_gene: TRBJ1-1; CDR3nt: TGTGCCAGCAGTTACTTGGTCCGGGGTACAGACACTGAAGCTTTCTTT; CDR3aa: CASSYLVRGTDTEAFF
v_gene: TRBV4-2; d_gene: TRBD1; abundance: .; j_gene: TRBJ1-3; CDR3nt: TGTGCCAGCAGCCAACAGGGGGCCTCTGGAAACACCATATATTTT; CDR3aa: CASSQQGASGNTIYF
v_gene: TRBV2; d_gene: .; abundance: .; j_gene: TRBJ1-4; CDR3nt: TGTGCCAGCAGTGAAGGGGCGGGTGAAAAACTGTTTTTT; CDR3aa: CASSEGAGEKLFF
v_gene: TRBV5-4; d_gene: TRBD1; abundance: once; j_gene: TRBJ1-1; CDR3nt: TGTGCCAGCAGCCCTGGTAAGGGGGCGCGCACTGAAGCTTTCTTT; CDR3aa: CASSPGKGARTEAFF
v_gene: TRBV6-5; d_gene: .; abundance: .; j_gene: TRBJ1-2; CDR3nt: TGTGCCAGCAGTTACCCGGAGAACTATGGCTACACCTTC; CDR3aa: CASSYPENYGYTF
v_gene: TRBV2; d_gene: TRBD1; abundance: .; j_gene: TRBJ2-5; CDR3nt: TGTGCCAGCAAGGTGACAGGGGGCTCGGAGACCCAGTACTTC; CDR3aa: CASKVTGGSETQYF
v_gene: TRBV5-1; d_gene: TRBD1; abundance: .; j_gene: TRBJ1-1; CDR3nt: TGCGCCAGCAGCTTCGGGACAGGGGAGAACACTGAAGCTTTCTTT; CDR3aa: CASSFGTGENTEAFF
v_gene: TRBV2; d_gene: TRBD1; abundance: .; j_gene: TRBJ1-1; CDR3nt: TGTGCCAGCAGTGGAACAGGGGGCACTGAAGCTTTCTTT; CDR3aa: CASSGTGGTEAFF
v_gene: TRBV5-1; d_gene: .; abundance: .; j_gene: TRBJ2-5; CDR3nt: TGCGCCAGCAGCTTTTTCTCCAGGGAAGAGACCCAGTACTTC; CDR3aa: CASSFFSREETQYF
v_gene: TRBV5-6; d_gene: .; abundance: .; j_gene: TRBJ1-2; CDR3nt: TGTGCCAGCAGCTTGGTGGGCGTGGGTGGCTACACCTTC; CDR3aa: CASSLVGVGGYTF